These 17 T cell receptor beta chains share one sample of origin, sequenced in a study of shared clonotypes between healthy human individuals. Only in-frame clones appear in the TCRdb table, and some are missing; sequencing was by immunoSEQ multiplex PCR. The table lists a few million clones, 85% to 95% of them singletons. Sequencing input: naive CD4+ T cells from PBMCs. The subset was: CD45RA+ positively selected. These receptors came from a young man in good health. Some clones in this sample may be carry-over from other donors' samples.

The V and J genes are TRBV19 and TRBJ1-2, with a weak D call TRBD1 (6 bases). Trimming cost V 4 bases and J 5 bases, with 23 bases left between them. Germline V CDR1 and CDR2: LNHDA, SQIVND (reference sequence). The CDR3 length is 17 residues. The CDR3 bases are TGTGCCAGTAGTACCACAGGGACGGGCTCGGGGGATTATGGCTACACCTTC. This encodes CASSTTGTGSGDYGYTF.

The chain joins TRBV6-1 to TRBJ1-3, with TRBD1 identical over 10 bases. V gave up 2 bases and J gave up 0 bases; unmatched junction bases: 7. Germline loops: CDR1 MNHNS, CDR2 SASEGT. CDR3 size: 18 residues. CDR3 nucleotide sequence: TGTGCCAGCAGTGAATCGGGACAGGGGATGAGCTCTGGAAACACCATATATTTT. Translated, it gives CASSESGQGMSSGNTIYF.

CDR3: CASSRRLAASTDTQYF. The CDR3 nucleotides are TGTGCCAGCTCACGAAGACTAGCGGCTAGCACAGATACGCAGTATTTT. This chain joins TRBV18 and TRBJ2-3, with 9 positions matching TRBD2. CDR3 size: 16 residues. The ends lost 4 bases at V and 0 bases at J; junction bases unmatched: 5. Germline lookup yields CDR1 KGHSH and CDR2 LQKENI.

This chain connects TRBV9 to TRBJ2-3; D ambiguous. Looked up from germline, CDR1 is SGDLS and CDR2 is YYNGEE. Trimming pared 4 bases from V and 1 base from J, leaving 10 bases between. CDR3 length: 14 residues. CDR3 sequence: CASSPFLRTDTQYF. CDR3 coding DNA: TGTGCCAGCAGCCCCTTTCTCCGCACAGATACGCAGTATTTT.

V gene TRBV11-2 combines with J gene TRBJ1-2; 10 nucleotides align to TRBD1. Trimming at V came to 6 bases and at J to 4 bases, leaving 11 bases not matched to a gene. This CDR3 has 16 amino acids. Germline V gene lookup returns CDR1 SGHAT and CDR2 FQNNGV. This CDR3 is CASRDVGQGFGYGYTF. The DNA of the CDR3 is TGTGCCAGCAGGGATGTGGGACAGGGGTTTGGCTATGGCTACACCTTC.

The chain recombines TRBV5-1 with TRBJ2-7; D tentatively reads TRBD1 or TRBD2 (5 bases each). This CDR3 comprises 15 residues. Per the germline V gene, CDR1 is SGHRS and CDR2 is YFSETQ. Trimming left V 4 bases short and J 5 bases short, with 19 bases between. CDR3 sequence (DNA): TGCGCCAGCAGCGCCGTCCGGGACGGAAATAACGAGCAGTACTTC. Translating gives CASSAVRDGNNEQYF.

This chain joins TRBV18 and TRBJ2-5; no definite D call. The CDR3 runs 13 residues. The ends were cut back, 3 bases at V and 5 bases at J, with 10 bases in the middle. Germline CDR1 KGHSH, CDR2 LQKENI. CDR3 in amino acids: CASSPGPRETQYF. Written as DNA, the CDR3 is TGTGCCAGCTCACCCGGTCCGCGGGAGACCCAGTACTTC.

The chain recombines TRBV9 with TRBJ1-1; D perhaps matches TRBD1 (5 bases). The length of the CDR3 is 13 residues. Germline V gives CDR1 SGDLS, CDR2 YYNGEE. Trimming left V 3 bases short and J 7 bases short, with 13 bases between. The CDR3 DNA follows: TGTGCCAGCAGCGCTCAGGGTCAGGGTGAAGCTTTCTTT. It codes for CASSAQGQGEAFF.

The V gene is TRBV5-4, the J gene TRBJ2-5, with 7 bases fitting TRBD1. J gave up 3 bases and V 4 bases, and 6 bases lay outside the gene matches. The CDR3 loop spans 14 amino acids. The germline V gene encodes CDR1 SGHNT and CDR2 YYREEE (reference sequence). The CDR3 DNA follows: TGTGCCAGCAGCATGACAGGGATGAAAGAGACCCAGTACTTC. It is translated as CASSMTGMKETQYF.

The rearrangement joins TRBV10-3 to TRBJ1-2; D not resolved. Trimming shortened V by 2 bases and J by 2 bases, and 6 bases separated the two germline ends. Germline lookup yields CDR1 ENHRY and CDR2 SYGVKD. The CDR3 extends over 13 amino acids. CDR3 residues: CAISEAGNYGYTF. The CDR3 region has the DNA TGTGCCATCAGTGAGGCCGGAAACTATGGCTACACCTTC.

DNA of the CDR3: TGTGCCAGCAGCCCCGGGACTAGCGGATTCTACGAGCAGTACTTC. It yields the protein CASSPGTSGFYEQYF. This chain links TRBV6-5 with TRBJ2-7, with 11 bases that match TRBD2. Trimming at V came to 6 bases and at J to 3 bases, leaving 7 bases not matched to a gene. The CDR3 covers 15 residues. CDR1 and CDR2 from the germline V gene are MNHEY and SVGAGI.

The genes are TRBV5-6 and TRBJ2-2; 8 positions match TRBD1. Germline loops: CDR1 SGHDT, CDR2 YYEEEE. This CDR3 has 18 amino acids. Germline trimming cut 4 bases from V and 6 bases from J; bases unmatched to any gene: 17. As DNA, the CDR3 is TGTGCCAGCAGCCGTTGGACAGGGTTCATCACGGGGCCCGGGGAGCTGTTTTTT. It encodes CASSRWTGFITGPGELFF.

This sequence joins TRBV30 and TRBJ1-2, with TRBD1 as a possible D gene (5 bases). The CDR3 is 13 amino acids. The V gene's germline CDR1 is GTSNPN and CDR2 SVGIG (reference sequence). Trimming cost V 4 bases and J 6 bases, with 15 bases left between them. The CDR3 reads CAWTHGARDGYTF. In nucleotides, the CDR3 is TGTGCCTGGACGCACGGGGCGAGGGATGGCTACACCTTC.

With regard to this clone: This sample includes further DNA sequences coding for the same CDR3. The genes are TRBV19 and TRBJ2-7, with a weak D call TRBD1 (5 bases). Germline-derived CDR1 and CDR2 are LNHDA and SQIVND (reference sequence). The V end was cut by 1 base, the J end by 5 bases, with 12 bases between. CDR3 length: 14 amino acids. The CDR3 region is CASSIGRVGNEQYF. CDR3 DNA sequence: TGTGCCAGTAGTATAGGCAGGGTGGGGAACGAGCAGTACTTC.

This chain links TRBV19 with TRBJ2-1; tentatively, D is TRBD1 or TRBD2 (6 bases each). The CDR3 has 15 amino acids. Germline lookup yields CDR1 LNHDA and CDR2 SQIVND (reference sequence). V shed 4 bases and J shed 8 bases, with 18 bases lying between them. As DNA, the CDR3 is TGTGCCAGTAGTACCCGGGGGCCTCCGGGCGATGAGCAGTTCTTC. Its protein product is CASSTRGPPGDEQFF.

The chain joins TRBV7-6 to TRBJ2-7, with 15 bases that match TRBD2. Germline V gene sequence: CDR1 SGHVS, CDR2 FNYEAQ. There are 15 residues in the CDR3. V lost 4 bases to trimming and J lost 3 bases; unmatched junction nucleotides: 1. The CDR3 loop is CASSSGLAGGYEQYF. The CDR3 bases are TGTGCCAGCAGCTCGGGACTAGCGGGAGGCTACGAGCAGTACTTC.

The chain is built from TRBV15 and TRBJ2-1; D unresolved. V was trimmed by 0 bases and J by 4 bases, leaving 4 bases between them. The germline V gene encodes CDR1 LNHNV and CDR2 YYDKDF (reference sequence). CDR3 length: 13 residues. In DNA form, the CDR3 reads TGTGCCACCAGCAGAGACGCTTACAATGAGCAGTTCTTC. Translating it yields CATSRDAYNEQFF.